This TCR beta chain was documented in a study of CD8+ T cells in alopecia areata. This CDR3 comprises 16 residues. The germline V and J ends were trimmed by 3 bases and 2 bases, with 17 bases remaining between them. The V gene's germline CDR1 is MNHEY and CDR2 SVGAGI. Stated treatment: oral pan-JAK inhibitor, 5-10 mg twice daily. Overall study results and limits: For patients receiving tofacitinib, scalp clonality and expanded CD8+ clones among the top 100 significantly decreased.

TCR sequencing used cDNA made by reverse transcription of extracted RNA. Some clones are missing from TCRdb's copy, which holds only in-frame ones; the method was immunoSEQ multiplex PCR. Seen here are roughly 220,000 clones, 66% observed once, and the top ten hold 1% to 1.5%. A word on this clone: Its antigen remains unknown.

This receptor was identified in a human donor with alopecia areata. The chain carries TRBV6-5 and TRBJ2-7; D possibly corresponds to TRBD2 (7 bases). The specimen comprised CD4+ T cells sorted from blood, sampled at approximately week 42, from a patient treated with tofacitinib. In nucleotides, the CDR3 is TGTGCCAGCAGTTATAGGGGCGGGGGCGCTACCTACGAGCAGTACTTC. Protein sequence: CASSYRGGGATYEQYF.